The clone carrying this T cell receptor (beta chain) showed up just once. Data came from immunoSEQ multiplex PCR; TCRdb stores just in-frame clones and leaves some out. The table records tens of thousands of clones, roughly 87% of them present only once. The data stem from a study of blood T cell repertoires in COVID-19. Across the study: From T cells, B-cell-depleted T cells, or PBMCs came the material, which was cDNA or gDNA.

Trimming took 6 bases from V and 11 from J, leaving 22 bases between them. This CDR3 has 14 amino acids. From germline, CDR1 is SEHNR and CDR2 FQNEAQ (reference sequence). The V gene is TRBV7-9, the J gene TRBJ1-2; TRBD1 is a possible D gene (5 bases). The clonotype was recovered from a man in his sixties with acute or convalescent COVID-19. Input material: peripheral blood. The CDR3 sequence is CASRLDGTLSGYTF. CDR3 nucleotide sequence: TGTGCCAGCAGATTGGACGGGACTCTATCTGGGTACACCTTC. Full variable domain (remainder filled in from reference TRBV7-9 and TRBJ1-2): DTGVSQNPRHKITKRGQNVTFRCDPISEHNRLYWYRQTLGQGPEFLTYFQNEAQLEKSRLLSDRFSAERPKGSFSTLEIQRTEQGDSAMYLCASRLDGTLSGYTFGSGTRLTVV.